The entry that follows covers one TCR beta chain sequence. What it binds is unknown. Germline assignment: CDR1 MGHRA and CDR2 YSYEKL. The CDR3 sequence is 14 residues long. The V segment lost 0 bases and the J segment 3 bases; nucleotides outside the gene matches: 2. The entry originates in a study of T cell responses to AZD1222 COVID-19 vaccine. Study results and caveats: Baseline seropositivity occurred in only a handful of AZD1222 recipients. Close to half of all spike-specific TCRs reportedly target regions of the variants that are unmutated. The peak T cell response came first, and repertoires were sampled only after it. Vaccine-associated CD4 TCRs spanned spike, dominant at 160-218 and 743-854.

The table came from immunoSEQ multiplex PCR; TCRdb's copy has only in-frame clones and leaves some out. The table records roughly 120,000 clones, roughly 88% of them present only once. The chain has TRBV4-1 and TRBJ2-7, with 7 bases identical to TRBD1. The sequence was obtained from an adult in good health. The sample was peripheral blood, taken on day 0 of AZD1222 vaccination. DNA of the CDR3: TGCGCCAGCAGCCAAGAGGCAGGGGGCTACGAGCAGTACTTC. Its translation is CASSQEAGGYEQYF.